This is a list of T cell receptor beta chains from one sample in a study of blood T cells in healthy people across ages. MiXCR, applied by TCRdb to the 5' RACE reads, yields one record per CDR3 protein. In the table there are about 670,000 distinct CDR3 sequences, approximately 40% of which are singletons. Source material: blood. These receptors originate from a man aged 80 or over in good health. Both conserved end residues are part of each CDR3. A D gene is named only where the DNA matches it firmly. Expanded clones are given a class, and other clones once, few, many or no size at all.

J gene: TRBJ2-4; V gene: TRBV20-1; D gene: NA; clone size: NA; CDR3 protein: CSLSYGADIQYF; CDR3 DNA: TGCAGTCTAAGCTACGGGGCGGACATTCAGTACTTC
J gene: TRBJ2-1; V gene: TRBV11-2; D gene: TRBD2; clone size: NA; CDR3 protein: CASSYTSGGSNEQFF; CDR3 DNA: TGTGCCAGCAGTTATACTAGCGGGGGTAGCAATGAGCAGTTCTTC
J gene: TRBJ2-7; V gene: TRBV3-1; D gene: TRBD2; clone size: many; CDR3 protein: CASSQGLAGVAYEQYF; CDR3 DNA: TGTGCCAGCAGCCAAGGACTAGCGGGGGTGGCCTACGAGCAGTACTTC
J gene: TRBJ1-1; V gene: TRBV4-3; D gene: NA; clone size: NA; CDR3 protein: CASSQTGQITEAFF; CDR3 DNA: TGCGCCAGCAGCCAAACCGGACAGATCACTGAAGCTTTCTTT
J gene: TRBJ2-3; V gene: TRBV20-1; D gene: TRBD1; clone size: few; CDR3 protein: CSAEPGTGSNTQYF; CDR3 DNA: TGCAGTGCTGAACCCGGGACAGGGTCCAATACGCAGTATTTT
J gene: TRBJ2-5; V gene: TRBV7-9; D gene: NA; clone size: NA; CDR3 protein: CASSLVLGRDFNSYNEQYF; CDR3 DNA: TGTGCCAGCAGCTTAGTTTTGGGGCGGGACTTTAACTCCTACAATGAGCAGTACTTC
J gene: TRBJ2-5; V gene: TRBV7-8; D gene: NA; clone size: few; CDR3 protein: CASSSQPGRETQYF; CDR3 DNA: TGTGCCAGCAGCTCCCAACCCGGTCGGGAGACCCAGTACTTC
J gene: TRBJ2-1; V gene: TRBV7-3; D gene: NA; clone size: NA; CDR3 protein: CVSSPSTKGEQFF; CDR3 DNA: TGTGTCAGCAGCCCTTCGACTAAAGGGGAGCAGTTCTTC
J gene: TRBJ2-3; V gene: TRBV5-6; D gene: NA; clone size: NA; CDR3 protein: CASSSGHSTDTQYF; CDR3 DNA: TGTGCCAGCAGCTCAGGACATTCCACAGATACGCAGTATTTT
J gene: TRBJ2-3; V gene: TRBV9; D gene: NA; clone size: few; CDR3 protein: CASSRDLLDTQYF; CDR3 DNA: TGTGCCAGCAGCCGGGACTTGTTGGATACGCAGTATTTT
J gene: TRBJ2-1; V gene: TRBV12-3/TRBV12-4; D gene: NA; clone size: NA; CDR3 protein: CASSIHLGGDEQFF; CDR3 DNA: TGTGCCAGCAGTATCCACCTAGGCGGCGATGAGCAGTTCTTC
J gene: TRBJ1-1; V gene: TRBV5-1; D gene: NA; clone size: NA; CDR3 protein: CASSSYITRLGTEAFF; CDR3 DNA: TGCGCCAGCAGCTCTTATATTACCAGGCTGGGGACTGAAGCTTTCTTT
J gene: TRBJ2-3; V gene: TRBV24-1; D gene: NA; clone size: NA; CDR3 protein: CATSDLQTGLGTDTQYF; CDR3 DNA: TGTGCCACCAGTGATTTGCAAACGGGACTCGGCACAGATACGCAGTATTTT
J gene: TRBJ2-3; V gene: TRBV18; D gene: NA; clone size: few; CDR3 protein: CASSPNSDETQYF; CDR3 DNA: TGTGCCAGCTCACCAAACAGCGACGAGACGCAGTATTTT
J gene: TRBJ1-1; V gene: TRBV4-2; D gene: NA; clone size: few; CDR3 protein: CASSQEIRNTEAFF; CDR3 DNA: TGTGCCAGCAGCCAAGAAATCAGAAACACTGAAGCTTTCTTT
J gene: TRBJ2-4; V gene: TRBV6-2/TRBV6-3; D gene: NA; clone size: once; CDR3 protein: CAIPNQGGFPKNIQYF; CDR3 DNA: TGTGCCATCCCCAACCAGGGTGGGTTTCCCAAAAACATTCAGTACTTC
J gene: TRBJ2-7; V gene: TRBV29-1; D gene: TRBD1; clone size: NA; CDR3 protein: CSVEAAGTVRYGQYF; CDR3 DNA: TGCAGCGTTGAAGCTGCTGGGACAGTCCGATACGGGCAGTACTTC
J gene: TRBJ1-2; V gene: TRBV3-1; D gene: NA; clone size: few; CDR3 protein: CASTTGVGYGYTF; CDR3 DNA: TGTGCCAGCACCACCGGGGTCGGGTATGGCTACACCTTC
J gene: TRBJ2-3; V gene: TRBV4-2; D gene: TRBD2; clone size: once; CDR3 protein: CASSQDPGAGVGGDTQYF; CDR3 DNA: TGTGCCAGCAGCCAAGATCCTGGAGCGGGAGTTGGGGGAGATACGCAGTATTTT
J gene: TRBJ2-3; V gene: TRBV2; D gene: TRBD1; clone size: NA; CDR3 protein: CASRDRDRTDTQYF; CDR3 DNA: TGTGCCAGCAGGGACAGGGATAGGACAGATACGCAGTATTTT
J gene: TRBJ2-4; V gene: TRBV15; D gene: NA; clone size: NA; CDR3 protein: CATSRDPGRKNIQYF; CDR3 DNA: TGTGCCACCAGCAGAGATCCCGGCCGCAAAAACATTCAGTACTTC
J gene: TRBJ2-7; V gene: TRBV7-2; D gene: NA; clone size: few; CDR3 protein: CASSYFGTTYEQYF; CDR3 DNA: TGTGCCAGCAGCTATTTCGGGACAACCTACGAGCAGTACTTC
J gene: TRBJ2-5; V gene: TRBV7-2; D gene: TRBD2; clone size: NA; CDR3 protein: CASSPWGGTGQETQYF; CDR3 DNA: TGTGCCAGCAGCCCTTGGGGGGGGACCGGACAAGAGACCCAGTACTTC
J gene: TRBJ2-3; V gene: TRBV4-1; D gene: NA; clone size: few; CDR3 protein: CASSQDGASGTDTQYF; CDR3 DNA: TGCGCCAGCAGCCAAGATGGTGCAAGCGGCACAGATACGCAGTATTTT
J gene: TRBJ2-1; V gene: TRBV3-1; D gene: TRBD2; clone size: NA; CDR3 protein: CASILAGGNNEQFF; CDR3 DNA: TGTGCCAGCATCTTAGCGGGGGGGAACAATGAGCAGTTCTTC
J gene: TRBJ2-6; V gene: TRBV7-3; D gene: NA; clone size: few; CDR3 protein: CASSLLGSGANVLTF; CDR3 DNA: TGTGCCAGCAGCTTACTGGGCTCTGGGGCCAACGTCCTGACTTTC
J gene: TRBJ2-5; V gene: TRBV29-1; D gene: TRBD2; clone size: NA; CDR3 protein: CSVAYGTSGQETQYF; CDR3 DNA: TGCAGCGTTGCTTATGGGACTAGCGGGCAAGAGACCCAGTACTTC
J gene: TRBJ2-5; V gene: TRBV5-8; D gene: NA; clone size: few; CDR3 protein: CASSLGDIDSQETQYF; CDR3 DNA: TGTGCCAGCAGCTTGGGCGACATCGACAGCCAAGAGACCCAGTACTTC
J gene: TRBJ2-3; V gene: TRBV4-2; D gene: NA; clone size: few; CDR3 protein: CASSQASGATGADTQYF; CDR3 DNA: TGTGCCAGCAGCCAAGCGAGTGGCGCTACGGGAGCAGATACGCAGTATTTT
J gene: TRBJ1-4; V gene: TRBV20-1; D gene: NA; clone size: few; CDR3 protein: CSAPAGGHGEKLFF; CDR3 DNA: TGCAGTGCACCAGCCGGAGGACATGGTGAAAAACTGTTTTTT
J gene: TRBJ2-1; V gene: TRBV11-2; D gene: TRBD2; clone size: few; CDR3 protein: CASSRTSSGGLNEQFF; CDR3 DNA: TGTGCCAGCAGCCGTACCTCTAGCGGGGGCCTCAATGAGCAGTTCTTC
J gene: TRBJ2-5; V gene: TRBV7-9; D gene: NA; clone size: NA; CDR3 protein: CASSLSGQNKETQYF; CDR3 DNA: TGTGCCAGCAGCTTATCAGGGCAGAACAAAGAGACCCAGTACTTC
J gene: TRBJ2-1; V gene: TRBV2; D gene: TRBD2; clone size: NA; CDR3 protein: CASRLQETSWNEQFF; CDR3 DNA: TGTGCCAGCAGACTACAAGAGACTAGCTGGAATGAGCAGTTCTTC
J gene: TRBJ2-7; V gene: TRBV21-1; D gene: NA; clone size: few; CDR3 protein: CASSPRTSGRVYEQYF; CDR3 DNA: TGTGCCAGCAGCCCCCGGACTAGCGGGAGAGTCTACGAGCAGTACTTC
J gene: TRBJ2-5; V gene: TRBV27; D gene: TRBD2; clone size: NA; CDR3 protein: CASGEGTQYF; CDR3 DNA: TGTGCCAGCGGGGAGGGGACCCAGTACTTC
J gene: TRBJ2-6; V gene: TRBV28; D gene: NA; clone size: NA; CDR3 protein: CASSRITSEANVLTF; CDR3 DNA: TGTGCCAGCAGCAGGATCACTTCTGAGGCCAACGTCCTGACTTTC
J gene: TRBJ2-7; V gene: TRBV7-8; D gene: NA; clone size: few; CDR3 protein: CATLPGAHRNEQYF; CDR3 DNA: TGTGCCACCCTCCCGGGGGCCCATCGAAACGAGCAGTACTTC
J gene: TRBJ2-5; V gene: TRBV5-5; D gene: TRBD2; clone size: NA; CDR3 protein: CASSLFAGVDETQYF; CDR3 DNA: TGTGCCAGCAGCTTGTTCGCGGGAGTAGACGAGACCCAGTACTTC
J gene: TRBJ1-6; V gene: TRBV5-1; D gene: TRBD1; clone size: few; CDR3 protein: CASSTSTGGNSPLHF; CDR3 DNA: TGCGCCAGCAGCACCTCGACAGGGGGGAACTCACCCCTCCACTTT